The source of this T cell receptor beta chain is a study of T cell responses to AZD1222 COVID-19 vaccine (dated by TCRdb to the early 2020s). Turning to the overall study: A total of 240 or so trial participants underwent TCR sequencing, of whom around 210 had received two doses of AZD1222 and some 25 had received two doses of the MenACWY control vaccine. Trial participants were enrolled by age into subgroups of 18-55, 56-69 and 70-plus years, and roughly 150, 30 and 60 TCR-sequenced participants, respectively, were included in these subgroups.

The sample's time point label is to be understood as: about 28 days (+/-7) after the second vaccine dose. AZD1222 recipients given second doses at about 4 weeks or at about 12 weeks were pooled, since spike-specific TCR depth and breadth were not found to differ between the two schedules. Vaccinee samples came from UK trials COV001 and COV002, including a single-blind randomized controlled phase 2/3 trial of AZD1222 (ChAdOx1 nCoV-19) in healthy adults. For TCRbeta chain sequencing, PBMC samples were collected from trial participants at day 0 and at day 28 after the second dose. The CDR3 regions of human TCRbeta chains were analyzed by immunosequencing. In the original analysis: Repertoire TCRs were checked for matches against a reference library of SARS-CoV-2-specific TCRs that had been generated using the MIRA antigen-specificity platform. Breadth was defined as the fraction of unique TCRs that were SARS-CoV-2-associated. Depth was defined as the fraction of total T cells that were SARS-CoV-2-associated. Each spike-specific TCR was assigned to its reactive spike region and to a CD4 or CD8 class using the MIRA data. Log10-transformed breadth and depth values were compared by one-way ANOVA with Sidak's multiple comparisons tests. TCRdb re-hosts the immuneACCESS table, in-frame sequences only. Its copies lack some clones; in the studies checked, an unresolved V gene accounts for under half of them, and the cause for the rest is not known. That table supplies the V and J calls and clone size; D and trimming were determined from the DNA. A total of about 70,000 clones appear in this sample, 83% of them only once. The ten biggest clones cover roughly 6.5% of the sample.

The V and J ends are trimmed by 0 bases and 2 bases, leaving 12 bases between them. The CDR3 contains 16 residues, cysteine and phenylalanine counted. Only the CDR3 DNA is retained, 48 bases long and in frame from the first base. Taken from the germline V gene, the CDR1 and CDR2 loops are SGDLS and YYNGEE. Concerning this clone itself: Its antigen is not yet known. No qualities accompany the bases; no much larger clone lies one base away.

The research as a whole found: No day 14 peak-response samples were available, so repertoires were characterized only after the peak T cell response. Reportedly, close to half of the unique spike-specific TCRs recognized epitopes lying outside the regions that are mutated in the B.1.351 and B.1.1.7 variants. Vaccine-associated CD4 TCRs spanned the whole spike protein, with dominant responses in regions 160-218 and 743-854. Participants were mostly white British and included more females than males, and it was suggested by the authors that clonal diversity may have been underestimated. The 56-69-year group was small, and its depth increase did not reach significance, likely because of low power. After two AZD1222 doses, spike-specific TCR breadth and depth were significantly higher than at day 0 and than in MenACWY recipients. Conclusions about previously exposed vaccinees are limited, since just five or six AZD1222 recipients were seropositive for SARS-CoV-2 at baseline.

The chain employs TRBV9 and TRBJ2-1; no confident D gene assignment can be made. The receptor was isolated from an adult who received the AZD1222 COVID-19 vaccine. Sequencing was performed on peripheral blood, taken 28 days after the second AZD1222 dose. The DNA is as follows: TGTGCCAGCAGCGTAGTTCTGCGAGGAACCTACAATGAGCAGTTCTTC. Its protein product is CASSVVLRGTYNEQFF.